This T cell receptor beta chain originates from a study of shared clonotypes between healthy human individuals. The study's findings and limits: Rarefaction demonstrated incomplete sorted-subset sequencing despite large depth.

Profiling relied on immunoSEQ multiplex PCR, and the TCRdb table lists in-frame clones only, not all of them. There are 2,500,000 or so clones in the sample; roughly 93% occur only once, and about 0.39% lies in the top ten. Concerning this clone: Its antigen is currently unknown.

The sequence derives from a man aged 18 to 29 in good health. Some clones in this sample may be carry-over from other donors' samples. Sequencing was performed on naive CD4+ T cells from PBMCs. Sample subset: CD45RA+ positively selected.

CDR3 amino acids: CASSSKQGSYEQYF. CDR3 nucleotide sequence: TGTGCCAGTAGTTCTAAACAGGGTTCCTACGAGCAGTACTTC. This chain uses TRBV19 with TRBJ2-7; tentative D call: TRBD1 (6 bases). The CDR3 sequence is 14 residues long. Germline V gives CDR1 LNHDA, CDR2 SQIVND (reference sequence). V shed 5 bases and J shed 1 base, with 12 bases lying between them.